The T cell receptor beta chain under discussion was sequenced for a study of cytomegalovirus exposure and HLA in healthy donors. Study results and caveats: It was reported in a later analysis that an Asian-associated ancestry cluster showed fewer N-insertions than the roughly 620-donor mean.

Regarding this clone: The antigen remains unidentified.

Primers: 60 Vbeta forward and 13 Jbeta reverse. Sequenced by immunoSEQ multiplex PCR; TCRdb stores in-frame clones only, minus some. This table holds around 41,000 clones, 68% found once. The CDR3 is 15 residues long. V shed 5 bases, J shed 10 bases, and the junction held 8 bases outside the gene matches. Looked up from germline, CDR1 is SGHVS and CDR2 is FNYEAQ. The chain recombines TRBV7-6 with TRBJ2-7; 16 positions match TRBD2. The receptor was derived from a man aged 35-49 years in good health and CMV-seronegative. Sequenced material: PBMCs. The CDR3 here is CASSPGTSGGAEQYF. The CDR3 coding sequence is TGTGCCAGCAGCCCCGGGACTAGCGGGGGGGCGGAACAGTACTTC.